Following are 15 T cell receptor beta chains from one sample sequenced in a study of Graves' ophthalmopathy and Graves' hyperthyroidism. From RNA, the CDR3 regions of TCR beta chains were amplified and sequenced. Investigators did first-round RT-PCR with HTBI primers, then second-round multiplex PCR. TCRdb fed the multiplex PCR reads into MiXCR, producing one record per CDR3 protein. The table includes tens of thousands of distinct CDR3 sequences, approximately 45% detected once. Sequenced: peripheral blood. The receptors derive from an adult woman with Graves' ophthalmopathy.

As regards this clonotype: A read error may account for a junction end that differs from germline. This chain connects TRBV20-1 to TRBJ2-1; tentative D call: TRBD2 (5 bases). CDR1 is DFQATT, CDR2 SNEGSKA, per germline (reference sequence). The CDR3 length is 11 residues. The CDR3 loop is CSAGPSSEQSF. CDR3 nucleotide sequence: TGCAGTGCTGGACCTAGCAGTGAGCAGTCCTTC.

The chain joins TRBV10-1 to TRBJ1-1; D remains ambiguous. This CDR3 contains 13 residues. Germline assignment: CDR1 WNHNN and CDR2 SYGVQD (reference sequence). V was clipped by 10 bases and J by 1 base, with 13 bases between them. CDR3 protein: CAIRSNRNTEAFF. The CDR3 DNA sequence: TGCGCCATCCGCAGTAATAGGAACACTGAAGCTTTCTTT.

J is TRBJ2-7 and V is TRBV25-1; D is ambiguous. This CDR3 is 14 amino acids long. Trimming shortened V by 5 bases and J by 5 bases, and 16 bases separated the two germline ends. Germline assignment: CDR1 MGHDK and CDR2 SYGVNS. In nucleotides, the CDR3 is TGTGCCAGCAGTTTAGTATCCAGGATCCACGAGCAGTACTTC. This encodes CASSLVSRIHEQYF.

In this sample, this clonotype turned up many times. The chain couples TRBV6-1 to TRBJ2-7; 10 positions match TRBD1. The germline V gene has CDR1 MNHNS and CDR2 SASEGT. The CDR3 covers 15 residues. The junction had 3 bases not matched to a gene; V was cut back by 1 base and J by 3 bases. CDR3 residues: CASSEGQGAIYEQYF. CDR3 sequence (DNA): TGTGCCAGCAGTGAAGGACAGGGGGCGATCTACGAGCAGTACTTC.

A word on this clonotype: Because it lacks the conserved phenylalanine or tryptophan at the end, this CDR3 is likely a read error. The V gene is TRBV12-3 or TRBV12-4, the J gene TRBJ2-5; D uncertain. The CDR3 runs to 14 residues. Here the CDR3 DNA reads TGTGCCAGTAGTTTGTTCGAGGCCGGGGAGACCCAGTACTGC. It translates to CASSLFEAGETQYC.

The CDR3 loop reads CGSSWSSEQYF. Here the CDR3 DNA reads TGTGGCAGTAGTTGGAGTAGCGAGCAGTACTTC. This chain joins TRBV12-3 or TRBV12-4 and TRBJ2-7; D not resolved. The CDR3 runs to 11 residues.

J is TRBJ2-1 and V is TRBV25-1, with TRBD2 matching over 10 bases. There are 17 residues in the CDR3. Per the germline V gene, CDR1 is MGHDK and CDR2 is SYGVNS. The ends lost 5 bases at V and 9 bases at J; junction bases unmatched: 16. The CDR3 DNA follows: TGTGCCAGCAGTCCCCAATCCCCGTCTAGCGGGAGAGGTGAGCAGTTCTTC. It yields the protein CASSPQSPSSGRGEQFF.

The chain employs TRBV12-3 or TRBV12-4 and TRBJ1-6, with 7 nucleotides matching TRBD1. The V and J ends lost 5 bases and 7 bases, in that order; junction bases with no gene match: 5. The CDR3 extends over 14 amino acids. The CDR3 region has the DNA TGTGCCAGCAGTCGGGACAGCCGGAATTCACCCCTCCACTTT. Amino acids: CASSRDSRNSPLHF.

CDR3 nucleotide sequence: TGTGCCAGCAGTTACGGGGAACCTCCCCATGAGCAGTTCTTC. This sequence encodes CASSYGEPPHEQFF. The V and J genes are TRBV6-5 and TRBJ2-1; no firm D call. Germline V gene sequence: CDR1 MNHEY, CDR2 SVGAGI. This CDR3 is built from 14 residues. Deletions cut 2 bases from V and 8 bases from J, with 13 bases between.

A word on this clonotype: This may stem from a read error, because a much larger clone lies one nucleotide away. The chain recombines TRBV5-6 with TRBJ2-7, with 8 positions matching TRBD2. The CDR3 runs 17 residues. CDR1 is SGHDT, CDR2 YYEEEE, per germline. The CDR3 region is CASSFQGISGNSYEQHF. The CDR3, as DNA: TGTGCCAGCAGCTTCCAGGGGATTAGCGGGAACTCCTACGAGCAGCACTTC.

This clonotype appeared a few times. The chain couples TRBV28 to TRBJ2-1; D is uncertain. The CDR3 loop spans 16 amino acids. Trimming took 5 bases from V and 3 from J, leaving 17 bases between them. Germline V gene data show CDR1 as MDHEN and CDR2 as SYDVKM. The CDR3 protein is CASSPSHGVSYNEQFF. CDR3 nucleotides: TGTGCCAGCAGTCCATCCCATGGGGTTAGCTACAATGAGCAGTTCTTC.

The chain employs TRBV10-3 and TRBJ2-1; 8 nucleotides agree with TRBD2. V lost 3 bases to trimming and J lost 8 bases; unmatched junction nucleotides: 6. Germline V gene data show CDR1 as ENHRY and CDR2 as SYGVKD. This CDR3 is 14 amino acids long. The CDR3 DNA reads as TGTGCCATCAGTGACCCCCGGGGGGGCGATGAGCAGTTCTTC. This sequence encodes CAISDPRGGDEQFF.

This sequence joins TRBV9 and TRBJ2-1; 10 bases fit TRBD2. The junction had 10 bases not matched to a gene; V was cut back by 3 bases and J by 4 bases. From germline, CDR1 is SGDLS and CDR2 YYNGEE. The CDR3 runs to 17 residues. The DNA for the CDR3 is TGTGCCAGCAGCGCTTCACCGGGACTAGCGCCATACAATGAGCAGTTCTTC. Translated: CASSASPGLAPYNEQFF.

This clonotype showed up many times. The V and J genes are TRBV7-2 and TRBJ2-1, with 7 bases matching TRBD2. Germline trimming cut 3 bases from V and 7 bases from J; bases unmatched to any gene: 9. The CDR3 covers 15 residues. Per the germline V gene, CDR1 is SGHTA and CDR2 is FQGNSA. CDR3 DNA sequence: TGTGCCAGCAGCTTCCGGGCGGGGGAAGGGAATGAGCAGTTCTTC. Its translation: CASSFRAGEGNEQFF.

This clonotype was seen a few times. The rearrangement uses TRBV7-8 and TRBJ2-3; 8 bases align to TRBD1. CDR3 size: 15 residues. After removal of 3 bases from V and 11 bases from J, the junction contained 13 bases not matched to a gene. The germline gives CDR1 SGHVS, CDR2 FQNEAQ. CDR3 sequence: CASSLDRAAYNEQYF. For the CDR3, the DNA is TGTGCCAGCAGCTTGGACAGGGCGGCCTACAATGAGCAGTATTTT.